Below are 32 T cell receptor beta chains sequenced from a single sample in a study of human T cells and chemical hapten exposure. Each CDR3 protein gets one entry after TCRdb re-called the RACE reads with MiXCR. The sample holds fewer than 95,000 distinct CDR3 sequences; 11% are singletons and the top ten take under 2.5%. The time point was: patch test 2, 6 weeks after DPC sensitization. Treatment here: therapeutic diphenylcyclopropenone sensitization with weekly scalp DPC. The source was whole blood, collected in connection with sensitization to the hapten diphenylcyclopropenone (DPC). Receptors were obtained from a man in his forties or fifties with alopecia areata. Some clones in this sample may be carry-over from other donors' samples.

This clonotype showed up many times. The rearrangement uses TRBV20-1 and TRBJ2-1, with 11 positions matching TRBD2. The length of the CDR3 is 15 residues. Germline CDR1 reads DFQATT; CDR2 reads SNEGSKA (reference sequence). V gave up 4 bases and J gave up 2 bases; unmatched junction bases: 4. In nucleotides, the CDR3 is TGCAGTGCTATTCCGGGACTAGCGGCCTACAATGAGCAGTTCTTC. Residues: CSAIPGLAAYNEQFF.

This clonotype came up many times. This chain joins TRBV12-3 or TRBV12-4 and TRBJ2-5, with D perhaps matching TRBD1 (6 bases). CDR3 length: 14 amino acids. V was cut by 2 bases and J by 4 bases, with 11 bases left in between. The CDR3 nucleotides are TGTGCCAGCAGTTTATCAACAGGGTTAGAGACCCAGTACTTC. Translated: CASSLSTGLETQYF.

The CDR3 loop is CASKRDGTSWELFF. In DNA form, the CDR3 reads TGCGCCAGCAAGCGGGACGGGACGAGCTGGGAGCTGTTTTTT. The chain uses TRBV5-1 and TRBJ2-2; 7 bases map to TRBD2. The CDR3 consists of 14 residues. V gave up 6 bases and J gave up 9 bases; unmatched junction bases: 11. Germline V CDR1 and CDR2: SGHRS, YFSETQ.

This clonotype was picked up a small number of times. The V gene is TRBV27, the J gene TRBJ2-3; D is possibly TRBD1 (6 bases). Germline V gene data show CDR1 as MNHEY and CDR2 as SMNVEV (reference sequence). This CDR3 spans 14 amino acids. The ends were cut back, 5 bases at V and 0 bases at J, with 9 bases in the middle. The CDR3 DNA sequence: TGTGCCAGCAGTCCCAGGGGTAGCACAGATACGCAGTATTTT. Encoded protein: CASSPRGSTDTQYF.

The chain combines TRBV20-1 with TRBJ2-3; a possible D gene is TRBD2 (5 bases). This CDR3 is built from 11 residues. CDR1 and CDR2 from the germline V gene are DFQATT and SNEGSKA (reference sequence). V was shortened by 6 bases and J by 5 bases, with 9 bases between the two germline ends. The CDR3 nucleotides are TGCAGTGCGGAGGCAGGAGATACGCAGTATTTT. Translating it yields CSAEAGDTQYF.

CDR3 nucleotides: TGTGCCAGCAGTTACCTCAAGAACACTGAAGCTTTCTTT. This sequence encodes CASSYLKNTEAFF. This chain joins TRBV6-5 and TRBJ1-1, with D unresolved. The CDR3 runs 13 residues. Germline CDR1 is MNHEY and CDR2 is SVGAGI. V gave up 2 bases and J gave up 1 base, with 5 bases separating them.

The chain uses TRBV7-9 and TRBJ2-3, with D unclear. V was cut by 2 bases and J by 1 base, with 7 bases left in between. CDR3 length equals 14 residues. CDR1 and CDR2 (germline): SEHNR, FQNEAQ (reference sequence). CDR3 DNA: TGTGCCAGCAGCTTAAGTGAACGCACAGATACGCAGTATTTT. This codes for CASSLSERTDTQYF.

This clonotype was seen more than once but under ten times. This rearrangement joins TRBV29-1 to TRBJ2-3, with D possibly TRBD2 on 7 matching bases. Trimming cost V 1 base and J 3 bases, with 14 bases left between them. The V gene's germline CDR1 is SQVTM and CDR2 ANQGSEA. The CDR3 contains 15 residues. This CDR3 is CSVEGDKGGTDTQYF. The CDR3 nucleotides read TGCAGCGTTGAAGGAGATAAGGGGGGGACAGATACGCAGTATTTT.

This clonotype has at least ten counts. The genes are TRBV4-3 and TRBJ2-7; the D gene is possibly TRBD2 (6 bases). The CDR3 is 16 amino acids. Germline V gene data show CDR1 as LGHNA and CDR2 as YSLEER. Trimming stripped 2 bases from V and 2 bases from J, with 16 bases between. CDR3 nucleotides: TGCGCCAGCAGCCAAACATTGGAGGGCGTGACCTACGAGCAGTACTTC. This codes for CASSQTLEGVTYEQYF.

This clonotype was found many times. The chain employs TRBV12-3 or TRBV12-4 and TRBJ1-1; D call uncertain. This CDR3 region has 11 residues. V lost 3 bases and J 6 bases, leaving 5 bases between the germline ends. CDR3 sequence: CASSFGAEAFF. CDR3 nucleotide sequence: TGTGCCAGCAGTTTTGGGGCTGAAGCTTTCTTT.

The rearrangement uses TRBV6-2 or TRBV6-3 and TRBJ1-4; D uncertain. Germline V lookup: CDR1 MNHEY, CDR2 SVGEGT. The CDR3 is made up of 17 amino acids. The V gene lost 0 bases and the J gene lost 0 bases, with 11 bases spanning the gap. The CDR3 sequence: CASSYSKRAATNEKLFF. The CDR3 DNA follows: TGTGCCAGCAGTTACTCAAAAAGGGCTGCAACTAATGAAAAACTGTTTTTT.

The V gene is TRBV5-1, the J gene TRBJ1-1, with 8 bases lining up with TRBD1. V shed 6 bases and J 5 bases; nucleotides not matched to a gene: 12. Germline CDR1 reads SGHRS; CDR2 reads YFSETQ. The CDR3 has 15 residues. The CDR3 DNA follows: TGCGCCAGCAACACAGGGGGGCTGGGTCAAACTGAAGCTTTCTTT. Translation gives CASNTGGLGQTEAFF.

The chain employs TRBV30 and TRBJ1-5; TRBD1 might be the D (6 bases). The CDR3 is 17 residues long. Germline V gene lookup returns CDR1 GTSNPN and CDR2 SVGIG (reference sequence). Trimming took off 2 bases at V and 4 bases at J, with 21 bases between the two ends. DNA for the CDR3: TGTGCCTGGAGTATCGGGGGCTCACAACCGGGGAATCAGCCCCAGCATTTT. This codes for CAWSIGGSQPGNQPQHF.

The chain couples TRBV19 to TRBJ2-2; 7 bases agree with TRBD1. This CDR3 has 15 amino acids. Germline CDR1 reads LNHDA; CDR2 reads SQIVND (reference sequence). J was trimmed by 3 bases and V by 5 bases; bases with no gene match: 6. The CDR3: CASSPLDRDTGELFF. DNA of the CDR3: TGTGCCAGTAGTCCCCTCGACAGGGACACCGGGGAGCTGTTTTTT.

This clonotype was recorded at least ten times. This rearrangement joins TRBV18 to TRBJ1-1; D gene unclear. Germline loops: CDR1 KGHSH, CDR2 LQKENI. V was cut by 2 bases and J by 1 base, with 5 bases left in between. The CDR3 length is 13 residues. The CDR3 is CASSPNKNTEAFF. CDR3 nucleotides: TGTGCCAGCTCACCAAATAAGAACACTGAAGCTTTCTTT.

The chain couples TRBV5-6 to TRBJ1-5; 8 bases agree with TRBD1. The V segment lost 3 bases and the J segment 7 bases; nucleotides outside the gene matches: 12. The CDR3 is 16 residues long. Germline V gives CDR1 SGHDT, CDR2 YYEEEE. The CDR3 nucleotides are TGTGCCAGCAGCTCGCTAGTCTTTGGACAGGGCCAGCCCCAGCATTTT. Translated: CASSSLVFGQGQPQHF.

V is TRBV24-1 and J is TRBJ2-1; D gene unclear. The CDR3 consists of 12 residues. Germline V gene lookup returns CDR1 KGHDR and CDR2 SFDVKD. V was trimmed by 2 bases and J by 10 bases, leaving 8 bases between them. The CDR3 reads CATSDSGPEQFF. CDR3 DNA sequence: TGTGCCACCAGTGATTCAGGTCCGGAGCAGTTCTTC.

This clonotype showed up just a few times. This chain joins TRBV6-5 and TRBJ2-1; D not resolved. The CDR3 runs 12 residues. The V and J ends lost 2 bases and 11 bases respectively, with 10 bases between them. Germline loops: CDR1 MNHEY, CDR2 SVGAGI. The CDR3 DNA follows: TGTGCCAGCAGTTACGGGGATTGGCAGCAGTTCTTC. Translation gives CASSYGDWQQFF.

The chain has TRBV27 and TRBJ2-1, with a possible D match to TRBD2 (6 bases). This CDR3 region has 17 residues. With 4 bases removed from V and 2 bases from J, the gap between germline ends came to 18 bases. CDR1 is MNHEY, CDR2 SMNVEV, per germline (reference sequence). CDR3 residues: CASSSRVSGVTYNEQFF. The CDR3 nucleotides are TGTGCCAGCAGTTCCCGAGTTAGCGGAGTTACCTACAATGAGCAGTTCTTC.

This clonotype was found many times. This chain joins TRBV18 and TRBJ2-1; possible D gene TRBD2, 6 bases. Germline V gene lookup returns CDR1 KGHSH and CDR2 LQKENI. Trimming pared 0 bases from V and 3 bases from J, leaving 12 bases between. This CDR3 comprises 16 residues. The CDR3 DNA reads as TGTGCCAGCTCACCACCCGCACGGGAGCTCTACAATGAGCAGTTCTTC. Translated, it gives CASSPPARELYNEQFF.

Only a few counts were recorded for this clonotype. The chain uses TRBV5-1 and TRBJ2-2; no definite D call. Trimming stripped 4 bases from V and 3 bases from J, with 1 base between. This CDR3 comprises 11 residues. The V gene's germline CDR1 is SGHRS and CDR2 YFSETQ. CDR3 sequence reads: CASSDTGELFF. The DNA of the CDR3 is TGCGCCAGCAGCGACACCGGGGAGCTGTTTTTT.

This clonotype showed up many times. This chain links TRBV29-1 with TRBJ1-2, with a weak D call TRBD1 (5 bases). Germline CDR1 reads SQVTM; CDR2 reads ANQGSEA. This CDR3 contains 14 residues. Trimming shortened V by 3 bases and J by 3 bases, and 14 bases separated the two germline ends. The CDR3 nucleotides are TGCAGCGTTGATGGTGGAGGGGCGCACTATGGCTACACCTTC. Translated, it gives CSVDGGGAHYGYTF.

The chain joins TRBV9 to TRBJ2-3; D gene uncertain. Germline V gene sequence: CDR1 SGDLS, CDR2 YYNGEE. V lost 0 bases and J 2 bases, leaving 13 bases between the germline ends. The CDR3 runs 16 residues. This chain's CDR3 is CASSVGPQTDTDTQYF. Here the CDR3 DNA reads TGTGCCAGCAGCGTAGGCCCCCAGACCGACACAGATACGCAGTATTTT.

The sample holds many counts of this clonotype. This chain uses TRBV30 with TRBJ1-1; D unresolved. The germline V and J ends were trimmed by 2 bases and 5 bases, with 9 bases remaining between them. CDR1 GTSNPN and CDR2 SVGIG come from the germline V gene (reference sequence). CDR3 size: 12 residues. The chain's CDR3 is CAWSNLGTEAFF. The CDR3 DNA sequence: TGTGCCTGGAGTAACTTAGGAACTGAAGCTTTCTTT.

This chain connects TRBV10-3 to TRBJ2-3; 8 bases map to TRBD1. V was pared by 3 bases and J by 3 bases, with 2 bases of the junction left unmatched. Germline CDR1 is ENHRY and CDR2 is SYGVKD. This CDR3 spans 14 amino acids. The CDR3 here is CAISDGTGTDTQYF. The CDR3 DNA reads as TGTGCCATCAGTGATGGGACAGGTACAGATACGCAGTATTTT.

This chain uses TRBV11-1 with TRBJ2-7, with D perhaps matching TRBD1 (5 bases). This CDR3 is built from 15 residues. Germline loops: CDR1 SGHAT, CDR2 FQDESV (reference sequence). Trimming stripped 0 bases from V and 6 bases from J, with 15 bases between. The CDR3 DNA follows: TGTGCCAGCAGCTTAGCGCAAGGACACCGGTCCGAGCAGTACTTC. Its protein product is CASSLAQGHRSEQYF.

This clonotype came up many times. The CDR3 loop is CSARVYDNEKLFF. The CDR3 region has the DNA TGCAGTGCTAGAGTATACGACAATGAAAAACTGTTTTTT. J is TRBJ1-4 and V is TRBV20-1, with D uncertain. The CDR3 length is 13 residues. V gave up 1 base and J gave up 5 bases, with 8 bases separating them. Per germline, CDR1 DFQATT and CDR2 SNEGSKA (reference sequence).

This clonotype was picked up a small number of times. This rearrangement joins TRBV7-2 to TRBJ2-7, with a weak D call TRBD2 (5 bases). Germline CDR1 SGHTA, CDR2 FQGNSA. Between the trimmed V and J ends, which lost 3 bases and 3 bases, there was a span of 9 bases. The CDR3 is made up of 13 amino acids. CDR3 bases: TGTGCCAGCAGCTTTACGGGAAACTACGAGCAGTACGTC. Translated, it gives CASSFTGNYEQYV.

This clonotype was detected only a few times. This chain joins TRBV13 and TRBJ2-2; 9 bases align to TRBD2. The junction had 5 bases not matched to a gene; V was cut back by 2 bases and J by 4 bases. Germline CDR1 reads PRHDT; CDR2 reads FYEKMQ (reference sequence). This CDR3 contains 16 residues. CDR3 sequence reads: CASSLQAGGVTGELFF. In DNA form, the CDR3 reads TGTGCCAGCAGCTTACAAGCGGGAGGAGTCACCGGGGAGCTGTTTTTT.

This clonotype was seen a handful of times. This chain joins TRBV27 and TRBJ2-5; perhaps TRBD1 as D (6 bases). Per the germline V gene, CDR1 is MNHEY and CDR2 is SMNVEV (reference sequence). The CDR3 totals 16 residues. V lost 4 bases to trimming and J lost 0 bases, with 15 bases between them. Here the CDR3 reads CASSSLPTGYQETQYF. For the CDR3, the DNA is TGTGCCAGCAGTTCCCTCCCTACAGGGTACCAAGAGACCCAGTACTTC.

The rearrangement joins TRBV6-5 to TRBJ1-2, with TRBD1 matching 8 bases. The CDR3 is 16 residues long. The V gene's germline CDR1 is MNHEY and CDR2 SVGAGI. Unmatched junction bases numbered 12, after V lost 6 bases and J lost 3 bases. CDR3 nucleotide sequence: TGTGCCAGCAGCCTTACTCCAGGGGGCGCGGACTATGGCTACACCTTC. Translation: CASSLTPGGADYGYTF.

In its sample, this clonotype was seen many times. V is TRBV6-6 and J is TRBJ1-2, with D perhaps TRBD1 (5 bases). This CDR3 contains 15 residues. The germline V gene encodes CDR1 MNHNY and CDR2 SVGAGI (reference sequence). The V end was cut by 5 bases, the J end by 6 bases, with 19 bases between. The CDR3 DNA sequence: TGTGCCAGCAGTCCCCCGGGACCTCAAAGCGATGGCTACACCTTC. Translated, it gives CASSPPGPQSDGYTF.